One sample yielded the 16 T cell receptor beta chains listed below, sequenced in a study of OX40 agonist ivuxolimab in advanced cancers. Profiling relied on immunoSEQ multiplex PCR, and the TCRdb table lists in-frame clones only, not all of them. The sample shows about 24,000 clones, 60% to 80% of them seen only once. Sequenced here: CD4+ or CD8+ T cells sorted from blood, sampled in a trial of the OX40 agonist ivuxolimab. These TCRs come from an adult with an advanced solid tumor such as melanoma, head and neck, liver or kidney cancer.

This clone was recorded only once. J is TRBJ2-7 and V is TRBV5-1, with D hard to call. Germline V gene sequence: CDR1 SGHRS, CDR2 YFSETQ. V lost 1 base to trimming and J lost 1 base, with 9 bases between them. This CDR3 spans 14 amino acids. The CDR3 here is CASSLHQRSYEQYF. In DNA form, the CDR3 reads TGCGCCAGCAGCTTGCATCAGAGGTCCTACGAGCAGTACTTC.

Relative to its sample, this clone is medium-sized. V is TRBV5-4 and J is TRBJ2-3, with D possibly TRBD2 on 6 matching bases. Germline assignment: CDR1 SGHNT and CDR2 YYREEE (reference sequence). This CDR3 comprises 13 residues. The ends were cut back, 3 bases at V and 11 bases at J, with 16 bases in the middle. CDR3 nucleotide sequence: TGTGCCAGCAGCTCTCTCCCTAGCGAGGAGCAGTATTTT. It specifies CASSSLPSEEQYF.

The V gene is TRBV6-1, the J gene TRBJ1-1, with 7 bases fitting TRBD1. J lost 1 base, V lost 2 bases, and 7 bases had no gene match. CDR1 is MNHNS, CDR2 SASEGT, per germline. The CDR3 consists of 16 residues. The CDR3 protein is CASSEFVGGQNTEAFF. In DNA, the CDR3 is TGTGCCAGCAGTGAATTTGTAGGGGGCCAGAACACTGAAGCTTTCTTT.

V gene TRBV28 combines with J gene TRBJ2-2; tentatively, D is TRBD2 (5 bases). Trimming pared 4 bases from V and 5 bases from J, leaving 14 bases between. CDR1 is MDHEN, CDR2 SYDVKM, per germline. The CDR3 has 15 residues. The CDR3 bases are TGTGCCAGCAGTTGGGGAAGGAGGAGTACCGGGGAGCTGTTTTTT. Protein product: CASSWGRRSTGELFF.

The chain carries TRBV19 and TRBJ2-7; tentatively, D is TRBD1 (6 bases). Deletions cut 3 bases from V and 9 bases from J, with 24 bases between. CDR3 size: 16 residues. CDR1 is LNHDA and CDR2 is SQIVND in the germline V gene (reference sequence). CDR3 region: CASSMNREPDTGVQYF. CDR3 DNA sequence: TGTGCCAGTAGTATGAACAGGGAGCCGGACACGGGCGTGCAGTACTTC.

The gene calls are TRBV10-1 and TRBJ2-3; 8 bases agree with TRBD1. Trimming at V came to 6 bases and at J to 0 bases, leaving 2 bases not matched to a gene. The germline CDR1 and CDR2 sequences are WNHNN and SYGVQD (reference sequence). The CDR3 runs to 14 residues. CDR3 nucleotide sequence: TGCGCCAGCAGCCGGACAGGGAGCACAGATACGCAGTATTTT. Translated: CASSRTGSTDTQYF.

This clone came up a few times. This chain uses TRBV6-6 with TRBJ1-2; D is uncertain. The CDR3 runs to 12 residues. V shed 4 bases and J shed 4 bases, with 7 bases lying between them. In germline, CDR1 is MNHNY, CDR2 SVGAGI (reference sequence). The CDR3 DNA is TGTGCCAGCAGTTCTGGTGCCTATGGCTACACCTTC. Protein product: CASSSGAYGYTF.

The V call is TRBV23-1, the J call TRBJ2-3; no clear D. TRBV23-1 is an ORF, with its function uncertain. Trimming pared 3 bases from V and 4 bases from J, leaving 5 bases between. The CDR3 is 12 residues long. DNA of the CDR3: TGCGCCAGCAGTCACACAGCAGATACGCAGTATTTT. Its protein is CASSHTADTQYF.

This sequence joins TRBV4-1 and TRBJ1-1, with D possibly TRBD1 on 5 matching bases. Trimming pared 2 bases from V and 8 bases from J, leaving 21 bases between. Germline CDR1 and CDR2: MGHRA and YSYEKL. The CDR3 length is 16 residues. DNA for the CDR3: TGCGCCAGCAGCCAATTAGATCTGGTACGGTGGGGGGAAGCTTTCTTT. Amino acid sequence: CASSQLDLVRWGEAFF.

Ten or more counts support this clone. The J gene is TRBJ2-5, the V gene TRBV9; possibly TRBD1 for D (6 bases). CDR3 length: 14 amino acids. The V end lost 8 bases, the J end lost 2 bases, and 16 bases lay between the germline ends. Germline V gene sequence: CDR1 SGDLS, CDR2 YYNGEE. The CDR3 DNA reads as TGTGCCAGGGGGGCTAGCCCAAATCAAGAGACCCAGTACTTC. Protein product: CARGASPNQETQYF.

The chain links TRBV5-1 to TRBJ2-1; possibly TRBD1 or TRBD2 for D (6 bases each). Germline V lookup: CDR1 SGHRS, CDR2 YFSETQ. This CDR3 contains 15 residues. V lost 0 bases and J lost 7, with 14 bases in between. The CDR3 sequence is CASSLVRGLANEQFF. CDR3 coding DNA: TGCGCCAGCAGCTTGGTCCGGGGGCTAGCAAATGAGCAGTTCTTC.

The chain links TRBV25-1 to TRBJ2-7; D might be TRBD2 (5 bases). CDR1 is MGHDK, CDR2 SYGVNS, per germline. With 4 bases removed from V and 5 bases from J, the gap between germline ends came to 12 bases. There are 13 residues in the CDR3. Here the CDR3 reads CASSARASHEQYF. CDR3 bases: TGTGCCAGCAGTGCGAGGGCTTCCCACGAGCAGTACTTC.

This chain joins TRBV30 and TRBJ1-2; D ambiguous. V was shortened by 3 bases and J by 6 bases, with 20 bases between the two germline ends. From germline, CDR1 is GTSNPN and CDR2 SVGIG (reference sequence). The CDR3 contains 15 residues. The CDR3 DNA is TGTGCCTGGAGATTCCCAACGGAACACCGGGATGGCTACACCTTC. As protein: CAWRFPTEHRDGYTF.

This chain connects TRBV7-9 to TRBJ2-1, with a weak D call TRBD1 (6 bases). This CDR3 has 17 residues. Germline loops: CDR1 SEHNR, CDR2 FQNEAQ (reference sequence). The ends were cut back, 3 bases at V and 5 bases at J, with 20 bases in the middle. CDR3 region: CASSLNPARDTHNEQFF. The CDR3 DNA reads as TGTGCCAGCAGCTTGAATCCTGCCCGGGACACACACAATGAGCAGTTCTTC.

This chain uses TRBV6-6 with TRBJ2-5, with 7 bases lining up with TRBD1. Germline loops: CDR1 MNHNY, CDR2 SVGAGI (reference sequence). V trimming: 7 bases; J trimming: 3 bases; junction bases outside the gene matches: 11. CDR3 length: 15 amino acids. Here the CDR3 reads CASTREGAGEETQYF. The CDR3 DNA reads as TGTGCCAGCACTCGAGAGGGGGCAGGGGAAGAGACCCAGTACTTC.

The V call is TRBV2, the J call TRBJ2-7; D is perhaps TRBD2 (5 bases). Germline V gene data show CDR1 as SNHLY and CDR2 as FYNNEI. With 8 bases removed from V and 5 bases from J, the gap between germline ends came to 16 bases. This CDR3 is 13 amino acids long. CDR3: CASWRVSPHEQYF. The CDR3 nucleotides are TGTGCCAGCTGGCGGGTTTCCCCCCACGAGCAGTACTTC.